This T cell receptor (beta chain) came from a study of neoadjuvant anti-PD-1 for oral cavity cancer. Study as a whole: Patients without progression received a fourth nivolumab dose around day 43, then surgical resection on days 50-56.

As to time point: after neoadjuvant nivolumab, at surgical resection. The V gene lost 1 base and the J gene lost 3 bases, with 12 bases spanning the gap. Germline CDR1 MGHRA, CDR2 YSYEKL. This CDR3 contains 15 residues. Six replicates per PBMC sample, mostly from around 500 ng of genomic DNA. TCRdb's copy holds only in-frame clones and misses some; the assay was immunoSEQ multiplex PCR. Of approximately 15,000 clones listed, approximately 77% were seen once; the top ten hold approximately 2.3%. The origin of this receptor is a person aged 35-79 years with oral cavity squamous cell carcinoma. The rearrangement links TRBV4-1 to TRBJ1-2, with D unresolved. The input for sequencing was PBMCs, taken after nivolumab (anti-PD-1) treatment. The CDR3 DNA reads as TGCGCCAGCAGCCAAGTGGTTCAGATCTACTATGGCTACACCTTC. This encodes CASSQVVQIYYGYTF.